This T cell receptor beta chain was sequenced during a study of blood T cell repertoires in COVID-19. Study-wide context: The origin of the acute and convalescent COVID-19 samples was the United States, Italy and Spain.

Worth noting for this clone: A read error may produce the germline difference seen at one junction end.

Germline CDR1 reads LNHDA; CDR2 reads SQIVND (reference sequence). The CDR3 length is 11 residues. In terms of age and location, participants ranged from roughly 18 to 90 years and lived in about 25 US areas. The protocol was immunoSEQ multiplex PCR, while the TCRdb copy is restricted to in-frame clones and leaves out a portion. The sample carries approximately 300,000 clones, 70% to 90% recorded once. The rearrangement links TRBV19 to TRBJ2-7; no clear D gene. The receptor comes from a woman aged 25 to 39 who had recovered from COVID-19. Sequenced material: PBMCs or T cells enriched from blood (not recorded which). CDR3 residues: CASSMGSSHFF. The CDR3 nucleotides are TGTGCCAGTAGTATGGGCTCGAGCCACTTCTTC.